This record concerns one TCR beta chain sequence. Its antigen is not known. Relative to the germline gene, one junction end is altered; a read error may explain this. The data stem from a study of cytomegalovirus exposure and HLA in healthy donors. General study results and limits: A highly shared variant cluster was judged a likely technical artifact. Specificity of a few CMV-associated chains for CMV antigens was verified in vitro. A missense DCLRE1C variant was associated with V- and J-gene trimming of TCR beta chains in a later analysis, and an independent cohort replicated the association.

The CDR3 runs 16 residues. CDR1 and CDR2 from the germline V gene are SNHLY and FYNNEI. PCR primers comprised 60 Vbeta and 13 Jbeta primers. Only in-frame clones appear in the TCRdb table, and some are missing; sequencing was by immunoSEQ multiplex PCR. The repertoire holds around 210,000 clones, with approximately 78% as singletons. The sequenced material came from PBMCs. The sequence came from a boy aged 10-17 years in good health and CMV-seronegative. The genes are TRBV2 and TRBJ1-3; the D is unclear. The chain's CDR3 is CASSEDADFSGNTIYF. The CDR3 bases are TGTGCCAGCAGCGAAGATGCAGATTTCTCTGGAAACACCATATATTTT. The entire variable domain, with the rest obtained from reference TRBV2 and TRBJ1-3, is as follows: EPEVTQTPSHQVTQMGQEVILRCVPISNHLYFYWYRQILGQKVEFLVSFYNNEISEKSEIFDDQFSVERPDGSNFTLKIRSTKLEDSAMYFCASSEDADFSGNTIYFGEGSWLTVV.